The TCR beta chain described here comes from a study of T cells in Graves' hyperthyroidism and ophthalmopathy. Template material for amplifying TCR beta CDR3 regions consisted of RNA transcripts. Primed by the HTBI set, a first-round RT-PCR was run on the TCR CDR3. MiXCR was run by TCRdb on the multiplex PCR reads, yielding one entry per CDR3 protein. The sample holds over 350,000 distinct CDR3 sequences, more than 13% seen once. The CDR3 loop spans 15 amino acids. Trimming at V came to 5 bases and at J to 3 bases, leaving 6 bases not matched to a gene. Germline CDR1 reads SGHNT; CDR2 reads YYREEE (reference sequence).

The J gene is TRBJ1-5, the V gene TRBV5-4; 9 positions agree with TRBD1. This TCR came from a man aged 50 to 59 with Graves' ophthalmopathy. Source material: blood. The CDR3 reads CASSSGQGNNQPQHF. CDR3 coding DNA: TGTGCCAGCAGTTCGGGACAGGGTAACAATCAGCCCCAGCATTTT.